This TCR beta chain was observed in a study of blood T cell repertoires in COVID-19. Study context: Donors in the United States, Italy and Spain gave samples during acute or convalescent COVID-19.

This CDR3 contains 15 residues. The V gene's germline CDR1 is SGHNT and CDR2 YENEEA. Trimming took 0 bases from V and 3 from J; bases not matched to a gene: 0. As originally analysed: Counts of nucleated cells, estimated from reference gene primer amplification, were obtained. Using immunoSEQ multiplex PCR, the repertoire was profiled, and TCRdb retains in-frame clones only, with some absent. The D gene and trimming were derived from the DNA, and the V and J assignments and clone size from that table. The sample includes some 250,000 clones, more than 70% of them seen just once. The TCR originated in a man older than 75 with acute or convalescent COVID-19. V usage is TRBV11-3 and J usage is TRBJ2-7, with 12 positions matching TRBD2. Sequencing input: peripheral blood. CDR3 residues: CASSLEGLAGYEQYF. CDR3 DNA sequence: TGTGCCAGCAGCTTAGAGGGACTAGCGGGCTACGAGCAGTACTTC.